Listed here is a single T cell receptor (beta chain). Here immunoSEQ multiplex PCR was the method, and the copy in TCRdb shows in-frame clones only, minus some. The sample records around 360,000 clones, around 87% being singletons. This entry belongs to a study of blood T cell repertoires in COVID-19. Trimming removed 2 bases at V and 4 bases at J, with 13 bases between. CDR1 SGHAT and CDR2 FQNNGV come from the germline V gene. The CDR3 contains 15 residues. This TCR came from a woman aged 25 to 45 with COVID-19, enrolled during active disease. The chain has TRBV11-2 and TRBJ2-3, with D perhaps TRBD2 (5 bases). Material: peripheral blood. CDR3 sequence reads: CASSLLPRVADTQYF. CDR3 nucleotides: TGTGCCAGCAGCTTACTTCCGAGGGTCGCAGATACGCAGTATTTT.